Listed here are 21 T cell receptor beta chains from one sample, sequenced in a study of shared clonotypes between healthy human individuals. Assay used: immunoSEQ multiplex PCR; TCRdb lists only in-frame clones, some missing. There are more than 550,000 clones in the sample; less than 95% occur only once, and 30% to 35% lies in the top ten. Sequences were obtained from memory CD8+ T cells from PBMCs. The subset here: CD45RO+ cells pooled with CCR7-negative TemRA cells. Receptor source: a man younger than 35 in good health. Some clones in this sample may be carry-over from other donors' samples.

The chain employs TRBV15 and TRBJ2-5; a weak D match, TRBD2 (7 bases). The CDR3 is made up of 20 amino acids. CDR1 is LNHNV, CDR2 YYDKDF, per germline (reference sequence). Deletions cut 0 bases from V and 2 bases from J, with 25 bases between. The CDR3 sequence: CATSRDYPQGPRTRQETQYF. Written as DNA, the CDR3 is TGTGCCACCAGCAGAGATTACCCCCAGGGGCCAAGGACTAGGCAAGAGACCCAGTACTTC. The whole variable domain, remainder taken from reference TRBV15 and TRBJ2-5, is DAMVIQNPRYQVTQFGKPVTLSCSQTLNHNVMYWYQQKSSQAPKLLFHYYDKDFNNEADTPDNFQSRRPNTSFCFLDIRSPGLGDTAMYLCATSRDYPQGPRTRQETQYFGPGTRLLVL.

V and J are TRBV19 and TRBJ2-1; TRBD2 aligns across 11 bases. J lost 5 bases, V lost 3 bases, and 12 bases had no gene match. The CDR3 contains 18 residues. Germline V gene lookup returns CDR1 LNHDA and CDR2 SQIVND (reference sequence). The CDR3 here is CASSILTFSGRAHNEQFF. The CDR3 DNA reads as TGTGCCAGTAGTATCCTCACCTTTAGCGGGAGGGCCCACAATGAGCAGTTCTTC.

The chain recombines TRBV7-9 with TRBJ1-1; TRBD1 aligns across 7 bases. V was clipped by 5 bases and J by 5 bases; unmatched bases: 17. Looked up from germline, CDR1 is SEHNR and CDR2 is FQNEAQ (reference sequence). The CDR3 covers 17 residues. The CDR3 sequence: CASSLPTQGPGSTEAFF. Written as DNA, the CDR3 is TGTGCCAGCAGCCTTCCGACACAGGGGCCGGGCTCAACTGAAGCTTTCTTT.

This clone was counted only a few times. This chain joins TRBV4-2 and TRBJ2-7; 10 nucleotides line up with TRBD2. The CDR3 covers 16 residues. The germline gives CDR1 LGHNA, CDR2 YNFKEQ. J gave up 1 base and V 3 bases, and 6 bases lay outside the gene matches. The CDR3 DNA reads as TGTGCCAGCAGCCAGGAGACTAGCGGGCCTTCCTACGAGCAGTACTTC. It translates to CASSQETSGPSYEQYF.

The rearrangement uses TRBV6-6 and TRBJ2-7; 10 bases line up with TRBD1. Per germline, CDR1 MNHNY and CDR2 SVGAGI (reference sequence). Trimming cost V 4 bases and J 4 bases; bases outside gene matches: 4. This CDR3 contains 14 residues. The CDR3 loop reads CASSSRDRGYEQYF. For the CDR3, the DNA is TGTGCCAGCAGTTCCCGGGACAGGGGATACGAGCAGTACTTC.

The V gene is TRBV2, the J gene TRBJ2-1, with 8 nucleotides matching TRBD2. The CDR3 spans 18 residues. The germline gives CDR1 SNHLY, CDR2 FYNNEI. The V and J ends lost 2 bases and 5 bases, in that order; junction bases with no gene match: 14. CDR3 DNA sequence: TGTGCCAGCAGTGAACCTTTAGCGGGGACGAATCGAAACAATGAGCAGTTCTTC. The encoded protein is CASSEPLAGTNRNNEQFF. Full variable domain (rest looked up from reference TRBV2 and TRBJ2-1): EPEVTQTPSHQVTQMGQEVILRCVPISNHLYFYWYRQILGQKVEFLVSFYNNEISEKSEIFDDQFSVERPDGSNFTLKIRSTKLEDSAMYFCASSEPLAGTNRNNEQFFGPGTRLTVL.

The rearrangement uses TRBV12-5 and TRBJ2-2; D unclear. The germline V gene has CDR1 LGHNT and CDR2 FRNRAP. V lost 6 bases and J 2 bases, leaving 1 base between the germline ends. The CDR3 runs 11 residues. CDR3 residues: CASGNTGELFF. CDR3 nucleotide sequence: TGTGCTAGTGGCAACACCGGGGAGCTGTTTTTT.

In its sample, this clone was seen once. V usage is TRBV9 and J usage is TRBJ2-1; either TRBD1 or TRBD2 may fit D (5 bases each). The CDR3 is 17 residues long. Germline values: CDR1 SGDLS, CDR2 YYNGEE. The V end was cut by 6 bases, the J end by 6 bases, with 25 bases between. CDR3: CASTEVAGTLRANEQFF. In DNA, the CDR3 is TGTGCCAGCACCGAAGTAGCCGGGACCCTTCGTGCCAATGAGCAGTTCTTC.

CDR3 nucleotides: TGTGCCAGCAGCGACCGCCAGGGCAACACCGGGGAGCTGTTTTTT. This encodes CASSDRQGNTGELFF. The chain recombines TRBV11-3 with TRBJ2-2; D might be TRBD1 (5 bases). V was shortened by 5 bases and J by 2 bases, with 12 bases between the two germline ends. Germline CDR1 and CDR2: SGHNT and YENEEA. The CDR3 extends over 15 amino acids.

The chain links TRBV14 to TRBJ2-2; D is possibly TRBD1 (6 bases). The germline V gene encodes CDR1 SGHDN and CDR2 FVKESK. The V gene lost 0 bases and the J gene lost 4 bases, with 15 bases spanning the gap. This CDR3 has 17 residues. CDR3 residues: CASSQDYAGATTGELFF. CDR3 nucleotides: TGTGCCAGCAGCCAAGATTATGCAGGGGCGACCACCGGGGAGCTGTTTTTT.

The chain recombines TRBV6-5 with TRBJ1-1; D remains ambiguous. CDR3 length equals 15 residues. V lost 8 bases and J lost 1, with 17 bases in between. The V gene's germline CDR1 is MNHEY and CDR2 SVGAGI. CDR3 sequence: CASPGLGRRNTEAFF. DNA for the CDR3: TGTGCCAGCCCTGGGCTAGGGCGGAGGAACACTGAAGCTTTCTTT.

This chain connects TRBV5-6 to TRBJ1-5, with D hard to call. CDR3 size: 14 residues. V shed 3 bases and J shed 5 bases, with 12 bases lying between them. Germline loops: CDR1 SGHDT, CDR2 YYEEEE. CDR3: CASSSLDYDQPQHF. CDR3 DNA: TGTGCCAGCAGCTCGTTGGACTACGATCAGCCCCAGCATTTT.

The CDR3 sequence is CASSVIQVPNTGELFF. For the CDR3, the DNA is TGCGCCAGCAGCGTAATCCAGGTCCCCAACACCGGGGAGCTGTTTTTT. The chain carries TRBV4-3 and TRBJ2-2, with no clear D. CDR3 size: 16 residues. Germline CDR1 reads LGHNA; CDR2 reads YSLEER. With 5 bases removed from V and 2 bases from J, the gap between germline ends came to 15 bases.

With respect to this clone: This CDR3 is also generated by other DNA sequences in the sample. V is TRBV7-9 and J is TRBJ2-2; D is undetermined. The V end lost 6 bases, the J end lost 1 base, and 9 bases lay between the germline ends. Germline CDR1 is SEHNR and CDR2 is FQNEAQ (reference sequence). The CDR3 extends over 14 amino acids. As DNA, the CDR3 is TGTGCCAGCAGGCTAGACAAGAACACCGGGGAGCTGTTTTTT. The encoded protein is CASRLDKNTGELFF.

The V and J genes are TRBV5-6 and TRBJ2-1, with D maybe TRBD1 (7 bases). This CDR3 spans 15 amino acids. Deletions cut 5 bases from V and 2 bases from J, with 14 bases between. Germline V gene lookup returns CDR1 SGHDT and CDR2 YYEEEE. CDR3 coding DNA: TGTGCCAGCAGTCACCAGGGGGGTCCCTACAATGAGCAGTTCTTC. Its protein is CASSHQGGPYNEQFF.

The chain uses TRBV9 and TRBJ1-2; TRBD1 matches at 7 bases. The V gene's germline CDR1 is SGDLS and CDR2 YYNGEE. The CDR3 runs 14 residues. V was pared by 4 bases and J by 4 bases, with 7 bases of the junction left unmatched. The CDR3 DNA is TGTGCCAGCAGCCCAGGGGGGCAAGTCTATGGCTACACCTTC. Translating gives CASSPGGQVYGYTF.

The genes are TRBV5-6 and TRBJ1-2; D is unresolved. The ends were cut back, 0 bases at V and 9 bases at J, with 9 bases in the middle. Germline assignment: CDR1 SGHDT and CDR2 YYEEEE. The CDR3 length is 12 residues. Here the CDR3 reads CASSLGMGSYTF. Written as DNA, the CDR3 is TGTGCCAGCAGCTTGGGTATGGGGAGCTACACCTTC.

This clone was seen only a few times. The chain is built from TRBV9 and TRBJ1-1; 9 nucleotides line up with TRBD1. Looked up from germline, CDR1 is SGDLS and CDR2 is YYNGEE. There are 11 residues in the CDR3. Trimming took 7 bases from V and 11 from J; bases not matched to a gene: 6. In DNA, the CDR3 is TGTGCCAGCGGCCGGGACAGGGTGGCTTTCTTT. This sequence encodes CASGRDRVAFF. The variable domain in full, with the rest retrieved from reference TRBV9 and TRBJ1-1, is DSGVTQTPKHLITATGQRVTLRCSPRSGDLSVYWYQQSLDQGLQFLIQYYNGEERAKGNILERFSAQQFPDLHSELNLSSLELGDSALYFCASGRDRVAFFGQGTRLTVV.

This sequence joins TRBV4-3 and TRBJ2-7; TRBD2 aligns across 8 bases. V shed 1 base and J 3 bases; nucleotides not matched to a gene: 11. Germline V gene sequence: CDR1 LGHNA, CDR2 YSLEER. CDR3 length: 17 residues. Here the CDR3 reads CASSQGSPSGGHYEQYF. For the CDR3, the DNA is TGCGCCAGCAGCCAAGGCTCTCCGTCGGGAGGGCACTACGAGCAGTACTTC.

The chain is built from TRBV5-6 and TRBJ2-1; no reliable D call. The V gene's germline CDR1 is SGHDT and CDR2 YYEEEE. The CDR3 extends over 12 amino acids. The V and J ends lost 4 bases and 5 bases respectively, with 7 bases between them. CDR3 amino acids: CASSRRDNEQFF. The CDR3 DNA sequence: TGTGCCAGCAGCAGAAGAGACAATGAGCAGTTCTTC.

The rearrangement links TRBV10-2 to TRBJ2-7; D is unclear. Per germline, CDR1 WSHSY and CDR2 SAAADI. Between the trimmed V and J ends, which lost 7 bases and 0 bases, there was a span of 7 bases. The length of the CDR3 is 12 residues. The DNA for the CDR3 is TGCGCCAGCACTACTGGCTCCTACGAGCAGTACTTC. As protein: CASTTGSYEQYF.